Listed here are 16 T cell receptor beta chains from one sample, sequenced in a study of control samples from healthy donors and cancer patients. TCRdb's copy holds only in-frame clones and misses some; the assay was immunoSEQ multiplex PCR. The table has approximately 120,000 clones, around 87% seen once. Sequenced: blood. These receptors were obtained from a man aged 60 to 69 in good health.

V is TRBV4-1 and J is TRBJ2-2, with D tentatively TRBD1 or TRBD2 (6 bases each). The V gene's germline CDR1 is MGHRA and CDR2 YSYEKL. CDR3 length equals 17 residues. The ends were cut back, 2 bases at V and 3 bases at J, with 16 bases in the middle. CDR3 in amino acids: CASSQLWEGGYTGELFF. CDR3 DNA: TGCGCCAGCAGCCAACTTTGGGAAGGGGGGTACACCGGGGAGCTGTTTTTT.

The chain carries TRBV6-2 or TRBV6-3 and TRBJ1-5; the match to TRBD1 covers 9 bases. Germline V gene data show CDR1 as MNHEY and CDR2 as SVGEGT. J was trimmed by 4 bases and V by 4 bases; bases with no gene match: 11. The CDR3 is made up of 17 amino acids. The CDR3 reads CASSFAPGQGRNQPQHF. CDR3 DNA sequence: TGTGCCAGCAGTTTTGCACCCGGACAGGGGAGGAATCAGCCCCAGCATTTT.

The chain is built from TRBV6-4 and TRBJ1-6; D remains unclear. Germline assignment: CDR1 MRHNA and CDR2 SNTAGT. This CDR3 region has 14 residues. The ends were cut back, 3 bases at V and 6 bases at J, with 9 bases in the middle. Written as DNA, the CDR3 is TGTGCCAGCAGTGAGGCAGGTGGTAATTCACCCCTCCACTTT. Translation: CASSEAGGNSPLHF.

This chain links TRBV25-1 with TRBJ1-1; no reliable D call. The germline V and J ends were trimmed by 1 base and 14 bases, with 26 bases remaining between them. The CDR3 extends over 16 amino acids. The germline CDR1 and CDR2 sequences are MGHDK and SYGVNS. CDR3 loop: CASSELPSSRQAPLFF. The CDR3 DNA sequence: TGTGCCAGCAGTGAATTGCCGTCGTCGAGGCAGGCGCCGTTGTTCTTT.

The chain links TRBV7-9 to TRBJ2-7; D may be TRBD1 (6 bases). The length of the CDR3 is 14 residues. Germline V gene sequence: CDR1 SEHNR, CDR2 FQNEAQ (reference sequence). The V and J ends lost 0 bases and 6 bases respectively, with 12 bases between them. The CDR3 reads CASSLAGGSSEQYF. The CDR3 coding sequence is TGTGCCAGCAGCTTAGCAGGGGGATCGAGCGAGCAGTACTTC.

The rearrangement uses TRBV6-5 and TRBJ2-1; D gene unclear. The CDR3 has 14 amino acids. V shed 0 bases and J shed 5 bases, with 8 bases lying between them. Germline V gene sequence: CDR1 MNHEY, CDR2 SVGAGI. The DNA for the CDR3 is TGTGCCAGCAGTTACTCTGCCGCAAACAATGAGCAGTTCTTC. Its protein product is CASSYSAANNEQFF.

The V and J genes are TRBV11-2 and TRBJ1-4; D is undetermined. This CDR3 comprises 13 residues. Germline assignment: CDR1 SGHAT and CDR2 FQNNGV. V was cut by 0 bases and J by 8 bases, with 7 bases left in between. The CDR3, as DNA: TGTGCCAGCAGCTTAGACGCGGGGGAAAAACTGTTTTTT. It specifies CASSLDAGEKLFF.

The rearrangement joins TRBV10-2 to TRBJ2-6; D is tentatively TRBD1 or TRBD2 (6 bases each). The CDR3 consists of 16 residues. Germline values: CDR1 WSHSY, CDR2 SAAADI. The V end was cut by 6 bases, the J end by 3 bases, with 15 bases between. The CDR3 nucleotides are TGCGCCAGCAGACCAACACAGGGAGGTGGGGCCAACGTCCTGACTTTC. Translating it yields CASRPTQGGGANVLTF.

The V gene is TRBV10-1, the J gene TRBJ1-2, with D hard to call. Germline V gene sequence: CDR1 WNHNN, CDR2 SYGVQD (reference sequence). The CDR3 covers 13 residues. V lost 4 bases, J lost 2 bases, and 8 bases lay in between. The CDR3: CASSAGKNYGYTF. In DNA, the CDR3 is TGCGCCAGCAGTGCCGGGAAAAACTATGGCTACACCTTC.

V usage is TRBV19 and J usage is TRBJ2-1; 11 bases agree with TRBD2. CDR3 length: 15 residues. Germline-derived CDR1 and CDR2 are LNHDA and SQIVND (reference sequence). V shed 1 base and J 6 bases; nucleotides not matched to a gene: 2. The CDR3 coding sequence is TGTGCCAGTAGTATAGTAGCGGGGGGGCTCAATGAGCAGTTCTTC. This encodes CASSIVAGGLNEQFF.

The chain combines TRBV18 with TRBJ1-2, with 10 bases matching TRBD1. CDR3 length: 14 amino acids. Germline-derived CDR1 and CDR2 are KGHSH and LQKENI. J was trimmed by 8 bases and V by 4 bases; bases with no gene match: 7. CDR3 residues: CASSRDRGAEGYTF. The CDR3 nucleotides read TGTGCCAGCTCACGGGACAGGGGAGCGGAAGGCTACACCTTC.

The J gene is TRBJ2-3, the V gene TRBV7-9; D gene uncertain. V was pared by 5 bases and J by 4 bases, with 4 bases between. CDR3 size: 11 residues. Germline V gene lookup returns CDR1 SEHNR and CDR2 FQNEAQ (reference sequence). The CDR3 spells CASSPADTQYF. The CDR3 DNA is TGTGCCAGCAGCCCGGCAGATACGCAGTATTTT.

CDR3 in DNA: TGTGCCACCAGTGACGCCGACAGGCCCCAGCATTTT. It codes for CATSDADRPQHF. The chain is built from TRBV24-1 and TRBJ1-5; TRBD1 might be the D (5 bases). V was clipped by 4 bases and J by 9 bases, with 9 bases between them. CDR3 length equals 12 residues. From germline, CDR1 is KGHDR and CDR2 SFDVKD.

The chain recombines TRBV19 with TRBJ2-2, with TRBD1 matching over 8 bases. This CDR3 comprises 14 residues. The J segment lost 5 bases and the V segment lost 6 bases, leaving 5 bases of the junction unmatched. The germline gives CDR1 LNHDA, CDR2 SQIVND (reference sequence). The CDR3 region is CASRRTGQTGELFF. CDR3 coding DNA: TGTGCCAGTAGGAGGACAGGGCAAACCGGGGAGCTGTTTTTT.

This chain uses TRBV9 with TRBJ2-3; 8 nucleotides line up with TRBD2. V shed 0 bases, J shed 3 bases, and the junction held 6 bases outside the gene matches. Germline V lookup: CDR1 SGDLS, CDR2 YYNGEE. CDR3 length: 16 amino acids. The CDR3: CASSVAAGVLTDTQYF. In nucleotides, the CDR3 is TGTGCCAGCAGCGTAGCAGCGGGGGTGTTGACAGATACGCAGTATTTT. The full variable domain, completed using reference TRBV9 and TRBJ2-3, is DSGVTQTPKHLITATGQRVTLRCSPRSGDLSVYWYQQSLDQGLQFLIQYYNGEERAKGNILERFSAQQFPDLHSELNLSSLELGDSALYFCASSVAAGVLTDTQYFGPGTRLTVL.

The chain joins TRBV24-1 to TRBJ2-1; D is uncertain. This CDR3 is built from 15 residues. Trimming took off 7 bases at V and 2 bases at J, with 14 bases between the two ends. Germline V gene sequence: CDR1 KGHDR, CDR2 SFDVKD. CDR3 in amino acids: CATSQSALTYNEQFF. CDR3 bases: TGTGCCACCAGCCAGAGCGCGCTTACCTACAATGAGCAGTTCTTC.